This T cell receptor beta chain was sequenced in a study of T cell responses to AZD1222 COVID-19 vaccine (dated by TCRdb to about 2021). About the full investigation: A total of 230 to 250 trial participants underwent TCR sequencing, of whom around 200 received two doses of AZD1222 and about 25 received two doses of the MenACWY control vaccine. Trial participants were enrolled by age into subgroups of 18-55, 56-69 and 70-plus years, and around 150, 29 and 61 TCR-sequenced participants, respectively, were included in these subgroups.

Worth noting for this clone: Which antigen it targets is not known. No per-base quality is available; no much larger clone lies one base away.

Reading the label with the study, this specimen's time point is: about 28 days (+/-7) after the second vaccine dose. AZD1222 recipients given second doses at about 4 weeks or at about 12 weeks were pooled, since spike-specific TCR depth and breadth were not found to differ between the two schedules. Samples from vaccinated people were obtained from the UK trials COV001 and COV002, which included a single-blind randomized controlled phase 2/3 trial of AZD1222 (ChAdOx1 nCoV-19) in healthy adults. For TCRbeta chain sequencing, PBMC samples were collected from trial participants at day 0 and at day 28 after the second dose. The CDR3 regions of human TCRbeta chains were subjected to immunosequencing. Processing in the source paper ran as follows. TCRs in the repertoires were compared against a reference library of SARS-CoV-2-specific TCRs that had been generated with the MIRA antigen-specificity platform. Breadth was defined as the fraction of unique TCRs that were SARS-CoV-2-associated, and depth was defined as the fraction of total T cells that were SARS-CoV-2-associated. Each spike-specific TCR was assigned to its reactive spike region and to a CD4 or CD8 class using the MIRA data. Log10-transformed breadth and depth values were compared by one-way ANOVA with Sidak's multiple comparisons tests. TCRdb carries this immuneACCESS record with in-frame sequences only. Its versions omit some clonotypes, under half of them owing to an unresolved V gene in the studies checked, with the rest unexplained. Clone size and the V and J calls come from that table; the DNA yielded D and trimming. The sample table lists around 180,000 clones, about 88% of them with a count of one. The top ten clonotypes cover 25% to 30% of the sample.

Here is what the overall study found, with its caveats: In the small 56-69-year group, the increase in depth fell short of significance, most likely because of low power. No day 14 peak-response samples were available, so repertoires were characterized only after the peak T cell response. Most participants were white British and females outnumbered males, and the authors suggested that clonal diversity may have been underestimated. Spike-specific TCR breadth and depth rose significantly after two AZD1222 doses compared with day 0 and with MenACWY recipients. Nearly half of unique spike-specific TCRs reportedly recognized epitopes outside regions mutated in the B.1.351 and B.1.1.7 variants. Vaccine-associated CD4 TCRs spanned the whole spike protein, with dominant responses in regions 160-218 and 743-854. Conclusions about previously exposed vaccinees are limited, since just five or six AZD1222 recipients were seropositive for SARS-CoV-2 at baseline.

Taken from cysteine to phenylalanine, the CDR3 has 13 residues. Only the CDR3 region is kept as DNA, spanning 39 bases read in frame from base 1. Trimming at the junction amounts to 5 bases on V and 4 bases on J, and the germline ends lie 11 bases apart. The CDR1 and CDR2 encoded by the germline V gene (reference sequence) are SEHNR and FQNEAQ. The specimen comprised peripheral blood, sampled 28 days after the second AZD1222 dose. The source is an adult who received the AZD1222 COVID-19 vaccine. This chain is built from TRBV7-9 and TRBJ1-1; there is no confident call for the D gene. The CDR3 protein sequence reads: CASSPGWGTEAFF. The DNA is TGTGCCAGCAGCCCGGGATGGGGCACTGAAGCTTTCTTT.